This T cell receptor beta chain was identified during a study of blood T cells in healthy people across ages (dated by TCRdb to the mid-2010s). About the investigation overall: In model experiments, template switching captured about one uniquely barcoded TCR beta cDNA molecule for every two T cells. To avoid experimental bias, donors of different ages were distributed randomly across sequencing lanes. To track age-related changes in TCR beta repertoire diversity, the study relied on deep sequencing normalized with unique cDNA molecular identifiers. Donors were grouped into four age groups: young (average 16 years), middle-aged (roughly 37), aged (around 62) and long-lived (around 82). Using the same blood draw, the study looked at two additional independent replicas of 1 million unique cDNA reads for two donors, one aged 18 to 30 and the other aged 80 or older. Beyond this particular receptor, the publication reports: Because donor CMV infection status was unknown, age-related changes in expanded clonotypes were potentially confounded. The long-lived group showed more naive CD4+ T cells, fewer expanded clones and increased TCR diversity than the aged group, suggesting age selection. The percentage of naive T cells measured by flow cytometry correlated strongly with observed TCR beta diversity. As age increased, observed TCR beta diversity per million T cells dropped in a roughly linear way, and a significant reduction was already evident by age roughly 36. Estimates of total diversity based on one million sequenced T cells were regarded as lower bounds and as underestimates. Because profiling used bulk unsorted PBMCs, naive and antigen-experienced compartments could not be compared conclusively.

CDR1 is given as MNHEY and CDR2 as SMNVEV, both from the germline V gene (reference sequence). Clipping removes 5 bases from V and 4 bases from J, with 8 as the unmatched junction base count. From the cysteine through the phenylalanine, the CDR3 covers 16 amino acids. Just CDR3 DNA is preserved here, 48 bases in frame from base 1. Systemically healthy Caucasian individuals from Russia, some 36 in total and aged about 6 to 90 years, were included as donors. Ten milliliters of peripheral blood were drawn from each donor into EDTA-treated Vacutainer tubes. Ficoll-Paque density-gradient centrifugation was used to isolate PBMCs, with at least 6.5 million obtained per sample. Trizol reagent was used to extract total RNA from the PBMCs, yielding at least 5.5 micrograms per sample. For every donor, an aliquot of PBMCs went through flow cytometry to measure the percentages of naive CD45RAhigh/CD27high T cells.

In this sample, this clonotype turned up a few times. It lacks a known antigen. No much larger clonotype is one base removed from it; base qualities were not supplied. The library was built by means of 5' RACE. Sequencing instrument: Illumina HiSeq 2500. The second PCR ran for roughly 6 to 11 cycles and used a J-beta primer mix along with a sample-barcoded 5' primer. A unique molecular identifier was introduced onto each TCR beta cDNA molecule by a template-switch 5' adaptor carrying 12 random nucleotides. Each sample yielded at least 2.5 million CDR3-containing paired-end reads. First-strand cDNA was synthesized from all RNA with the Mint cDNA synthesis kit, primed by a TRBC-specific oligonucleotide. Following uracil-DNA glycosylase treatment, all cDNA underwent a first 18-cycle PCR with the universal primers M1SS and BC2_uni_R. In the authors' own workflow: For normalization, 1 million high-quality reads were randomly selected from each sample, with every read carrying a distinct molecular identifier. Reads sharing molecular identifiers were discarded rather than binned into consensus sequences. MiTCR, with a Q25 quality threshold and the strictest error-elimination algorithm, was used for CDR3 identification, clonotype clustering and error correction. A nonparametric unseen species model with Euler transformation was used to estimate a lower bound on total TCR beta diversity. TCRdb took the public reads, trimmed them with fastp at Q25, ran MiXCR for clone calling and kept in-frame beta chains. Merged by CDR3 protein, the rows form single entries marked with the most common genes and DNA. These V and J calls rely on TCRdb rather than the paper's analysis. The sample table holds hundreds of thousands of distinct CDR3 sequences, of which about three fifths were seen once. The ten largest make up 20% to 25% of the sample.

Rearrangement joined TRBV27 to TRBJ2-5, with TRBD2 matching 12 junction bases. Sequencing was carried out using blood. This TCR was recovered from a man aged 30 to 45 in good health. The DNA reads TGTGCCAGCAGTCCAAGCGTGGGACTAGCGGGAGAGACCCAGTACTTC. The resulting protein is CASSPSVGLAGETQYF.